The 19 T cell receptor beta chains in this list originate from one sample, sequenced in a study of blood T cell repertoires in COVID-19. Method: immunoSEQ multiplex PCR; TCRdb's copy keeps in-frame clones and lacks some. The table shows 200,000 to 250,000 clones, with around 88% occurring only once. Sequencing was performed on peripheral blood. These receptors were obtained from a woman aged 30 to 39 who had recovered from COVID-19.

The gene calls are TRBV12-2 and TRBJ1-6; whether TRBD1, the table's D call, matches the DNA was not checked. TRBV12-2 is recorded as a pseudogene. The CDR3 runs to 14 residues. The CDR3 bases are TGTGCAAGTCGCTCACAGGGGAATAATTCACCCCTCCACTTT. Protein sequence: CASRSQGNNSPLHF.

The rearrangement links TRBV5-1 to TRBJ2-5; 12 bases align to TRBD2. The germline V gene encodes CDR1 SGHRS and CDR2 YFSETQ. The CDR3 is made up of 16 amino acids. J was trimmed by 0 bases and V by 3 bases; bases with no gene match: 3. The chain's CDR3 is CASSYGLAGNQETQYF. The CDR3 DNA is TGCGCCAGCAGCTACGGACTAGCGGGGAACCAAGAGACCCAGTACTTC.

The rearrangement uses TRBV7-9 and TRBJ1-1, with TRBD1 as a possible D gene (5 bases). The CDR3 is 12 residues long. Per germline, CDR1 SEHNR and CDR2 FQNEAQ (reference sequence). V gave up 5 bases and J gave up 6 bases, with 10 bases separating them. CDR3 region: CASSPGHSEAFF. In nucleotides, the CDR3 is TGTGCCAGCAGCCCCGGACATTCTGAAGCTTTCTTT.

The gene calls are TRBV15 and TRBJ1-4, with 7 positions matching TRBD1. Germline V gene sequence: CDR1 LNHNV, CDR2 YYDKDF (reference sequence). Trimming took 8 bases from V and 7 from J; bases not matched to a gene: 13. The CDR3 spans 15 residues. Here the CDR3 reads CATEDRRGRAEKLFF. CDR3 DNA: TGTGCCACCGAGGACAGGAGGGGGCGAGCTGAAAAACTGTTTTTT.

The V and J genes are TRBV5-1 and TRBJ2-3; no definite D call. This CDR3 contains 13 residues. Per the germline V gene, CDR1 is SGHRS and CDR2 is YFSETQ. Trimming stripped 4 bases from V and 6 bases from J, with 12 bases between. The CDR3 sequence: CASSPGPPDTQYF. The CDR3 coding sequence is TGCGCCAGCAGCCCAGGCCCTCCCGATACGCAGTATTTT. Supplemented by reference TRBV5-1 and TRBJ2-3, the full variable domain reads KAGVTQTPRYLIKTRGQQVTLSCSPISGHRSVSWYQQTPGQGLQFLFEYFSETQRNKGNFPGRFSGRQFSNSRSEMNVSTLELGDSALYLCASSPGPPDTQYFGPGTRLTVL.

V usage is TRBV3-1 (or the pseudogene TRBV3-2) and J usage is TRBJ1-1; D unresolved. V was shortened by 4 bases and J by 0 bases, with 6 bases between the two germline ends. The CDR3 covers 13 residues. Germline loops: CDR1 LGHDT, CDR2 YNNKEL (reference sequence). CDR3 loop: CASSLTVNTEAFF. In DNA, the CDR3 is TGTGCCAGCAGCCTTACAGTGAACACTGAAGCTTTCTTT.

V and J are TRBV7-8 and TRBJ2-7, with D possibly TRBD1 on 5 matching bases. CDR1 SGHVS and CDR2 FQNEAQ come from the germline V gene. The CDR3 has 13 amino acids. Trimming took off 2 bases at V and 3 bases at J, with 8 bases between the two ends. The CDR3 sequence is CASSLRQGYEQYF. The CDR3 DNA follows: TGTGCCAGCAGCTTACGGCAGGGCTACGAGCAGTACTTC.

The rearrangement uses TRBV29-1 and TRBJ2-7; weak D call: TRBD2 (6 bases). Germline V gene lookup returns CDR1 SQVTM and CDR2 ANQGSEA. Trimming took 4 bases from V and 5 from J, leaving 15 bases between them. CDR3 length equals 13 residues. CDR3 DNA: TGCAGCGTTGGTCCGGGGGTCGGGGACGAGCAGTACTTC. Translated: CSVGPGVGDEQYF.

The chain recombines TRBV5-1 with TRBJ2-2, with D perhaps matching TRBD1 (6 bases). The V end was cut by 2 bases, the J end by 7 bases, with 9 bases between. Germline values: CDR1 SGHRS, CDR2 YFSETQ. The CDR3 consists of 13 residues. The CDR3 region has the DNA TGCGCCAGCAGCTTCCTCAGGGGCGGGGAGCTGTTTTTT. Translating it yields CASSFLRGGELFF.

V gene TRBV7-9 combines with J gene TRBJ2-7, with 9 bases fitting TRBD2. CDR1 is SEHNR, CDR2 FQNEAQ, per germline (reference sequence). The ends lost 1 base at V and 2 bases at J; junction bases unmatched: 9. The CDR3 is 17 residues long. CDR3 loop: CASSLDAGSGGPYEQYF. CDR3 DNA: TGTGCCAGCAGCTTAGATGCGGGTAGCGGGGGCCCCTACGAGCAGTACTTC.

The chain combines TRBV19 with TRBJ2-3, with 12 bases matching TRBD2. V was clipped by 5 bases and J by 10 bases; unmatched bases: 10. The CDR3 contains 15 residues. Per the germline V gene, CDR1 is LNHDA and CDR2 is SQIVND (reference sequence). DNA for the CDR3: TGTGCCAGTAGTCCACTAGCGGGGGGCCCCTCGTCGCAGTATTTT. Translating it yields CASSPLAGGPSSQYF.

As regards this clone: A read error may account for a junction end that differs from germline. The chain recombines TRBV13 with TRBJ1-1, with D maybe TRBD1 (5 bases). Germline-derived CDR1 and CDR2 are PRHDT and FYEKMQ (reference sequence). The CDR3 runs 14 residues. DNA for the CDR3: TGTGCCAGCAGCTTAGGGCGACAGAAAGGCGGCCCACTGTTT. Its protein is CASSLGRQKGGPLF. Full variable domain (missing parts from reference TRBV13 and TRBJ1-1): AAGVIQSPRHLIKEKRETATLKCYPIPRHDTVYWYQQGPGQDPQFLISFYEKMQSDKGSIPDRFSAQQFSDYHSELNMSSLELGDSALYFCASSLGRQKGGPLFGQGTRLTVV.

This rearrangement joins TRBV4-1 to TRBJ2-1; 10 nucleotides agree with TRBD1. Germline CDR1 reads MGHRA; CDR2 reads YSYEKL. Losses at the gene ends were 9 bases for V and 2 bases for J; bases not matched to a gene: 10. The CDR3 is 16 residues long. CDR3 sequence: CASPITGQGPYNEQFF. The CDR3 DNA sequence: TGCGCCAGTCCAATCACGGGACAGGGGCCCTACAATGAGCAGTTCTTC.

The chain links TRBV3-1 (or the pseudogene TRBV3-2) to TRBJ2-1, with 7 bases identical to TRBD1. Germline CDR1 and CDR2: LGHDT and YNNKEL (reference sequence). Trimming at V came to 2 bases and at J to 5 bases, leaving 6 bases not matched to a gene. The CDR3 is 15 amino acids. CDR3 protein: CASSQPTGTDNEQFF. The CDR3 nucleotides are TGTGCCAGCAGCCAACCCACCGGGACAGACAATGAGCAGTTCTTC.

The gene calls are TRBV7-2 and TRBJ2-4; the match to TRBD2 covers 12 bases. The CDR3 is 16 amino acids. The germline gives CDR1 SGHTA, CDR2 FQGNSA. With V trimmed by 3 bases and J by 2 bases, 2 bases remained unmatched. The DNA of the CDR3 is TGTGCCAGCAGCTTGACTAGCGGGGGATCCAAAAACATTCAGTACTTC. Translated, it gives CASSLTSGGSKNIQYF.

The genes are TRBV28 and TRBJ1-2; D gene unclear. V was shortened by 6 bases and J by 0 bases, with 14 bases between the two germline ends. The CDR3 totals 15 residues. In germline, CDR1 is MDHEN, CDR2 SYDVKM. CDR3 protein: CASRAEGLANYGYTF. In DNA, the CDR3 is TGTGCCAGCAGGGCAGAGGGTCTGGCTAACTATGGCTACACCTTC.

V and J are TRBV2 and TRBJ2-3; weak D call: TRBD1 (9 bases). CDR3 length: 17 amino acids. CDR1 is SNHLY and CDR2 is FYNNEI in the germline V gene. In DNA, the CDR3 is TGTGCTTACTCGGGGGGGGACAGGGAAGGTGTGGCAGATACGCAGTATTTT. It specifies CAYSGGDREGVADTQYF.

This rearrangement joins TRBV6-2 or TRBV6-3 to TRBJ1-1, with TRBD1 as a possible D gene (5 bases). This CDR3 contains 16 residues. Germline-derived CDR1 and CDR2 are MNHEY and SVGEGT. The ends were cut back, 6 bases at V and 2 bases at J, with 19 bases in the middle. CDR3 protein: CASSTGAADTNTEAFF. The CDR3 DNA reads as TGTGCCAGCAGCACAGGAGCCGCGGATACAAACACTGAAGCTTTCTTT.

V and J are TRBV12-5 and TRBJ2-1, with 11 bases aligning to TRBD2. This CDR3 contains 17 residues. Germline V CDR1 and CDR2: LGHNT, FRNRAP. J was trimmed by 4 bases and V by 1 base; bases with no gene match: 6. The CDR3 here is CASGLDRLAGIYNEQFF. The CDR3 DNA follows: TGTGCTAGTGGTTTGGACCGACTAGCGGGGATTTACAATGAGCAGTTCTTC.